This is a list of T cell receptor beta chains from one sample in a study of T cell changes during pregnancy in multiple sclerosis. Data came from immunoSEQ multiplex PCR; TCRdb stores just in-frame clones and leaves some out. The data show 55,000 or so clones, 70% to 90% seen once. Sequences were derived from CD4+ T cells from peripheral blood mononuclear cells, sampled in the first trimester of pregnancy. The receptors come from a female donor with multiple sclerosis, enrolled in a pregnancy study. CDR3s include the opening cysteine and the closing phenylalanine or tryptophan. Each record gives: clone size, V gene, J gene, D gene, CDR3 protein, CDR3 DNA. D genes are given only for firm matches. Rows give clone size only sometimes, using once, few, many, or a class for an expanded clone.

clone size: -
V gene: TRBV4-3
J gene: TRBJ1-2
D gene: TRBD1
CDR3 protein: CASSQYRGNLYGYTF
CDR3 DNA: TGCGCCAGCAGCCAATACAGGGGGAATCTCTATGGCTACACCTTC

clone size: -
V gene: TRBV7-6
J gene: TRBJ2-1
D gene: TRBD2
CDR3 protein: CASSLIGSGRKSGYNEQFF
CDR3 DNA: TGTGCCAGCAGCTTAATAGGTAGCGGGAGAAAGTCTGGCTACAATGAGCAGTTCTTC

clone size: -
V gene: TRBV11-2
J gene: TRBJ2-5
D gene: TRBD2
CDR3 protein: CASSPSGIIPYF
CDR3 DNA: TGTGCCAGCAGCCCTAGCGGGATCATCCCGTACTTC

clone size: -
V gene: TRBV28
J gene: TRBJ1-2
D gene: -
CDR3 protein: CASRGGTSNYGYTF
CDR3 DNA: TGTGCCAGCAGGGGCGGGACGTCTAACTATGGCTACACCTTC

clone size: -
V gene: TRBV28
J gene: TRBJ2-2
D gene: -
CDR3 protein: CASSFGRGGKNTGELFF
CDR3 DNA: TGTGCCAGCAGTTTCGGCCGGGGAGGAAAGAACACCGGGGAGCTGTTTTTT

clone size: -
V gene: TRBV9
J gene: TRBJ2-3
D gene: TRBD2
CDR3 protein: CASSVDYPRIAGAPDTQYF
CDR3 DNA: TGTGCCAGCAGCGTAGATTACCCGCGGATAGCGGGAGCCCCAGATACGCAGTATTTT

clone size: -
V gene: TRBV27
J gene: TRBJ2-7
D gene: TRBD2
CDR3 protein: CASSPRTSGVVSYEQYF
CDR3 DNA: TGTGCCAGCAGTCCACGTACTAGCGGGGTTGTCTCCTACGAGCAGTACTTC

clone size: -
V gene: TRBV28
J gene: TRBJ2-2
D gene: TRBD2
CDR3 protein: CASRITLAGGAGELFF
CDR3 DNA: TGTGCCAGCAGAATCACGCTAGCGGGAGGCGCCGGGGAGCTGTTTTTT

clone size: -
V gene: TRBV6-6
J gene: TRBJ2-1
D gene: TRBD2
CDR3 protein: CASSAFRASGHNEQFF
CDR3 DNA: TGTGCCAGCAGTGCCTTCCGGGCTAGCGGGCACAATGAGCAGTTCTTC

clone size: -
V gene: TRBV9
J gene: TRBJ1-3
D gene: -
CDR3 protein: CASSVEGLSGNTIYF
CDR3 DNA: TGTGCCAGCAGCGTAGAGGGACTCTCTGGAAACACCATATATTTT

clone size: few
V gene: TRBV7-9
J gene: TRBJ1-2
D gene: -
CDR3 protein: CASSPSWRSYGYTF
CDR3 DNA: TGTGCCAGCAGCCCTAGTTGGAGAAGCTATGGCTACACCTTC

clone size: once
V gene: TRBV5-1
J gene: TRBJ2-2
D gene: TRBD2
CDR3 protein: CASSRRLAGGLGVSGELFF
CDR3 DNA: TGCGCCAGCAGCAGACGACTAGCGGGAGGCCTGGGGGTCTCCGGGGAGCTGTTTTTT

clone size: once
V gene: TRBV9
J gene: TRBJ1-5
D gene: -
CDR3 protein: CASSVGSTNQPQHF
CDR3 DNA: TGTGCCAGCAGCGTAGGGAGTACCAATCAGCCCCAGCATTTT

clone size: -
V gene: TRBV5-1
J gene: TRBJ2-7
D gene: TRBD1
CDR3 protein: CASRSPGQGYEQYF
CDR3 DNA: TGCGCCAGCAGATCGCCTGGACAGGGGTACGAGCAGTACTTC

clone size: -
V gene: TRBV6-5
J gene: TRBJ2-5
D gene: -
CDR3 protein: CASSYSVQETQYF
CDR3 DNA: TGTGCCAGCAGTTACAGCGTCCAAGAGACCCAGTACTTC

clone size: -
V gene: TRBV4-1
J gene: TRBJ2-5
D gene: -
CDR3 protein: CASSPTDGRKETQYF
CDR3 DNA: TGCGCCAGCAGCCCAACAGACGGCCGCAAGGAGACCCAGTACTTC

clone size: -
V gene: TRBV6-5
J gene: TRBJ2-7
D gene: TRBD2
CDR3 protein: CASRTSGVGPYEQYF
CDR3 DNA: TGTGCCAGCCGGACTAGCGGGGTCGGGCCCTACGAGCAGTACTTC

clone size: -
V gene: TRBV13
J gene: TRBJ2-7
D gene: TRBD1
CDR3 protein: CASSRDRGHEQYF
CDR3 DNA: TGTGCCAGCAGCCGGGACAGGGGGCACGAGCAGTACTTC

clone size: -
V gene: TRBV11-2
J gene: TRBJ1-2
D gene: -
CDR3 protein: CASSSLGGRGPGYTF
CDR3 DNA: TGTGCCAGCAGCTCGTTAGGTGGCAGGGGCCCTGGCTACACCTTC

clone size: -
V gene: TRBV7-2
J gene: TRBJ2-7
D gene: TRBD2
CDR3 protein: CASSPRTSGDLIYEQYF
CDR3 DNA: TGTGCCAGCAGCCCCAGGACTAGCGGGGACCTTATCTACGAGCAGTACTTC

clone size: once
V gene: TRBV7-8
J gene: TRBJ2-2
D gene: TRBD2
CDR3 protein: CASSSSRGRATAGELFF
CDR3 DNA: TGTGCCAGCAGCTCCTCTAGAGGGAGGGCGACGGCCGGGGAGCTGTTTTTT

clone size: once
V gene: TRBV27
J gene: TRBJ2-7
D gene: -
CDR3 protein: CASSIRLVPTYEQYF
CDR3 DNA: TGTGCCAGCAGTATCCGACTAGTCCCCACCTACGAGCAGTACTTC

clone size: -
V gene: TRBV10-3
J gene: TRBJ1-1
D gene: TRBD1
CDR3 protein: CAISGQTGHTEAFF
CDR3 DNA: TGTGCCATCAGTGGACAGACAGGGCACACTGAAGCTTTCTTT

clone size: -
V gene: TRBV28
J gene: TRBJ2-1
D gene: -
CDR3 protein: CASSHGGTPYNEQFF
CDR3 DNA: TGTGCCAGCAGCCACGGAGGGACCCCCTACAATGAGCAGTTCTTC

clone size: -
V gene: TRBV2
J gene: TRBJ1-3
D gene: -
CDR3 protein: CASSAGSSGNTIYF
CDR3 DNA: TGTGCCAGCAGTGCGGGATCTTCTGGAAACACCATATATTTT

clone size: -
V gene: TRBV6-1
J gene: TRBJ2-1
D gene: TRBD1
CDR3 protein: CASSEGYRGRGNEQFF
CDR3 DNA: TGTGCCAGCAGTGAAGGGTACAGGGGAAGAGGCAATGAGCAGTTCTTC

clone size: -
V gene: TRBV11-2
J gene: TRBJ2-7
D gene: -
CDR3 protein: CASSLGWRGSLYEQYF
CDR3 DNA: TGTGCCAGCAGCTTAGGGTGGCGGGGTTCGCTCTACGAGCAGTACTTC

clone size: few
V gene: TRBV2
J gene: TRBJ2-5
D gene: -
CDR3 protein: CASSGYIRETQYF
CDR3 DNA: TGTGCCAGCAGTGGTTACATACGAGAGACCCAGTACTTC

clone size: -
V gene: TRBV30
J gene: TRBJ2-5
D gene: -
CDR3 protein: CAWSTNRETQYF
CDR3 DNA: TGTGCCTGGAGTACAAACAGGGAGACCCAGTACTTC

clone size: -
V gene: TRBV11-2
J gene: TRBJ2-7
D gene: -
CDR3 protein: CASSFIQGPYEQYF
CDR3 DNA: TGTGCCAGCAGCTTTATACAGGGCCCCTACGAGCAGTACTTC

clone size: -
V gene: TRBV10-3
J gene: TRBJ2-4
D gene: -
CDR3 protein: CAISKTSSVGGVENIQYF
CDR3 DNA: TGTGCCATCAGCAAAACCTCTAGCGTCGGTGGGGTCGAAAACATTCAGTACTTC

clone size: -
V gene: TRBV28
J gene: TRBJ1-2
D gene: -
CDR3 protein: CASSLPPGTLGAKGYTF
CDR3 DNA: TGTGCCAGCAGTTTGCCCCCCGGGACGTTGGGGGCTAAGGGCTACACCTTC